The 28 T cell receptor beta chains listed next were all sequenced from one sample in a study of T cell responses to AZD1222 COVID-19 vaccine. Produced via immunoSEQ multiplex PCR; TCRdb's table is partial and in-frame only. Of about 130,000 clones in the sample, approximately 86% were seen once. The sequencing used peripheral blood, collected 28 days after the second AZD1222 dose. The receptors here all came from an adult who received the AZD1222 COVID-19 vaccine.

The CDR3 nucleotides read TGTGCCAGCAGCCAGCCTATCCGACTAGGGGCAAGCCTCTACAATGAGCAGTTCTTC. Amino acids: CASSQPIRLGASLYNEQFF. The chain links TRBV3-1 (or the pseudogene TRBV3-2) to TRBJ2-1, with D possibly matching TRBD2 (6 bases). The germline V gene encodes CDR1 LGHDT and CDR2 YNNKEL (reference sequence). Deletions cut 3 bases from V and 3 bases from J, with 24 bases between. The CDR3 contains 19 residues.

This clone showed up just once. The chain joins TRBV19 to TRBJ1-5; 9 bases map to TRBD1. The length of the CDR3 is 13 residues. Germline lookup yields CDR1 LNHDA and CDR2 SQIVND (reference sequence). V trimming: 3 bases; J trimming: 7 bases; junction bases outside the gene matches: 1. The CDR3 region is CASSMGQGQPQHF. DNA for the CDR3: TGTGCCAGTAGTATGGGACAGGGCCAGCCCCAGCATTTT.

The chain joins TRBV25-1 to TRBJ2-3; the D gene is possibly TRBD2 (7 bases). There are 15 residues in the CDR3. Germline V CDR1 and CDR2: MGHDK, SYGVNS. Deletions cut 0 bases from V and 3 bases from J, with 10 bases between. CDR3 in amino acids: CASSEYRGATDTQYF. The CDR3 nucleotides are TGTGCCAGCAGTGAATATCGGGGGGCAACAGATACGCAGTATTTT.

V is TRBV15 and J is TRBJ1-4, with 8 positions matching TRBD1. The junction had 4 bases not matched to a gene; V was cut back by 0 bases and J by 7 bases. CDR1 and CDR2 from the germline V gene are LNHNV and YYDKDF (reference sequence). The CDR3 runs 15 residues. CDR3 sequence reads: CATSRDDRGIEKLFF. In DNA, the CDR3 is TGTGCCACCAGCAGAGATGACAGGGGAATTGAAAAACTGTTTTTT.

This chain links TRBV30 with TRBJ1-1, with 9 bases that match TRBD1. Trimming removed 7 bases from V and 0 bases from J; junction bases left unmatched: 12. This CDR3 region has 16 residues. Germline V gene sequence: CDR1 GTSNPN, CDR2 SVGIG (reference sequence). CDR3 sequence (DNA): TGTGCCTTCGTATACGGACAGGGGATCATGAACACTGAAGCTTTCTTT. Translated, it gives CAFVYGQGIMNTEAFF.

CDR3 amino acids: CASSQDRVGFSEKLFF. The CDR3 DNA sequence: TGCGCCAGCAGCCAAGATCGTGTAGGGTTCTCAGAAAAACTGTTTTTT. V usage is TRBV4-3 and J usage is TRBJ1-4, with D hard to call. Per the germline V gene, CDR1 is LGHNA and CDR2 is YSLEER. Trimming stripped 0 bases from V and 8 bases from J, with 16 bases between. The CDR3 is 16 amino acids.

The chain couples TRBV29-1 to TRBJ2-7; 7 bases are a match to TRBD1. Germline CDR1 SQVTM, CDR2 ANQGSEA. With V trimmed by 6 bases and J by 4 bases, 9 bases remained unmatched. The CDR3 sequence is 13 residues long. The CDR3 DNA reads as TGCAGCGTCGACCAGGGGGATACGTACGAGCAGTACTTC. Encoded protein: CSVDQGDTYEQYF.

The J gene is TRBJ2-5, the V gene TRBV5-5; 8 nucleotides match TRBD2. The junction had 13 bases not matched to a gene; V was cut back by 4 bases and J by 2 bases. This CDR3 comprises 17 residues. CDR1 SGHKS and CDR2 YYEKEE come from the germline V gene (reference sequence). This CDR3 is CASSKLQAGEGQETQYF. DNA of the CDR3: TGTGCCAGCAGCAAATTACAAGCGGGAGAGGGGCAAGAGACCCAGTACTTC.

The chain recombines TRBV6-1 with TRBJ2-6, with D hard to call. The V and J ends lost 4 bases and 2 bases respectively, with 12 bases between them. Germline assignment: CDR1 MNHNS and CDR2 SASEGT. The length of the CDR3 is 16 residues. The CDR3, as DNA: TGTGCCAGCAGTGTCGGTCGCATGGCTGGGGCCAACGTCCTGACTTTC. This gives the protein CASSVGRMAGANVLTF.

V usage is TRBV5-1 and J usage is TRBJ1-1; D gene unclear. CDR1 and CDR2 from the germline V gene are SGHRS and YFSETQ. The CDR3 has 15 residues. The V and J ends lost 2 bases and 5 bases respectively, with 16 bases between them. In DNA form, the CDR3 reads TGCGCCAGCAGCTTCAGACAAACCCCCGAAACTGAAGCTTTCTTT. The encoded protein is CASSFRQTPETEAFF.

This chain uses TRBV7-6 with TRBJ2-3, with a possible D match to TRBD2 (6 bases). Trimming cost V 2 bases and J 0 bases, with 12 bases left between them. There are 16 residues in the CDR3. From germline, CDR1 is SGHVS and CDR2 FNYEAQ. The CDR3: CASSLMAGTSTDTQYF. CDR3 nucleotides: TGTGCCAGCAGCTTAATGGCGGGAACAAGCACAGATACGCAGTATTTT.

This clone has just one count. V and J are TRBV29-1 and TRBJ2-1; 8 nucleotides agree with TRBD1. In germline, CDR1 is SQVTM, CDR2 ANQGSEA. V shed 2 bases, J shed 5 bases, and the junction held 8 bases outside the gene matches. This CDR3 has 15 residues. DNA of the CDR3: TGCAGCGTTGAACCGACAGGGACAGGCAACAATGAGCAGTTCTTC. This encodes CSVEPTGTGNNEQFF.

This clone appeared a few times. The chain couples TRBV29-1 to TRBJ2-7; D possibly corresponds to TRBD1 (5 bases). The germline gives CDR1 SQVTM, CDR2 ANQGSEA. V dropped 4 bases and J dropped 1 base, with 11 bases sitting between them. The CDR3 has 13 residues. The CDR3 DNA reads as TGCAGCGTTGGGACAAGAAATTCCTACGAGCAGTACTTC. Amino acid sequence: CSVGTRNSYEQYF.

J is TRBJ2-2 and V is TRBV9; unclear D gene. CDR1 and CDR2 (germline): SGDLS, YYNGEE. The germline V and J ends were trimmed by 3 bases and 3 bases, with 3 bases remaining between them. The CDR3 length is 12 residues. CDR3 bases: TGTGCCAGCAGCGCGGACACCGGGGAGCTGTTTTTT. Its protein is CASSADTGELFF. Drawing the rest from reference TRBV9 and TRBJ2-2, the complete variable domain is DSGVTQTPKHLITATGQRVTLRCSPRSGDLSVYWYQQSLDQGLQFLIQYYNGEERAKGNILERFSAQQFPDLHSELNLSSLELGDSALYFCASSADTGELFFGEGSRLTVL.

This clone was seen more than once but under ten times. The J gene is TRBJ1-6, the V gene TRBV9; possibly TRBD1 for D (5 bases). Germline CDR1 is SGDLS and CDR2 is YYNGEE. The CDR3 is made up of 15 amino acids. Trimming stripped 4 bases from V and 7 bases from J, with 15 bases between. CDR3 sequence: CASSRDGLGNSPLHF. The CDR3 nucleotides are TGTGCCAGCAGCCGGGACGGGCTTGGGAATTCACCCCTCCACTTT.

The chain couples TRBV6-6 to TRBJ1-6, with unresolved D. Germline V lookup: CDR1 MNHNY, CDR2 SVGAGI (reference sequence). The CDR3 spans 13 residues. V was cut by 7 bases and J by 7 bases, with 11 bases left in between. DNA for the CDR3: TGTGCCAGCACGATGACCGAGAATTCACCCCTCCACTTT. Its translation: CASTMTENSPLHF.

This chain connects TRBV30 to TRBJ1-1; D remains ambiguous. Deletions cut 4 bases from V and 2 bases from J, with 11 bases between. Germline CDR1 GTSNPN, CDR2 SVGIG (reference sequence). CDR3 length: 13 residues. In DNA, the CDR3 is TGTGCCTGGAAAAGACTTCCTAACACTGAAGCTTTCTTT. Translated, it gives CAWKRLPNTEAFF.

This clone was picked up one time. This chain links TRBV2 with TRBJ2-5, with D perhaps matching TRBD2 (6 bases). Germline V lookup: CDR1 SNHLY, CDR2 FYNNEI. Trimming cost V 3 bases and J 5 bases, with 10 bases left between them. The CDR3 is made up of 13 amino acids. The CDR3 here is CASSDGAGETQYF. The CDR3 DNA reads TGTGCCAGCAGTGACGGGGCGGGGGAGACCCAGTACTTC.

The J gene is TRBJ2-7, the V gene TRBV3-1 (or the pseudogene TRBV3-2), with TRBD1 matching over 11 bases. Germline V gene data show CDR1 as LGHDT and CDR2 as YNNKEL (reference sequence). Losses at the gene ends were 4 bases for V and 6 bases for J; bases not matched to a gene: 5. The CDR3 has 14 amino acids. The CDR3 region has the DNA TGTGCCAGCAGCCGCACCGGGACAGGGGGCGAGCAGTACTTC. It codes for CASSRTGTGGEQYF.

In its sample, this clone was seen once. The chain uses TRBV18 and TRBJ2-1, with 9 bases lining up with TRBD2. CDR3 length equals 17 residues. Per the germline V gene, CDR1 is KGHSH and CDR2 is LQKENI. The V and J ends lost 0 bases and 3 bases, in that order; junction bases with no gene match: 6. The CDR3 DNA is TGTGCCAGCTCACCACCCAGCCAACTAGCGGGCTACAATGAGCAGTTCTTC. Translating it yields CASSPPSQLAGYNEQFF. The full variable domain, completed using reference TRBV18 and TRBJ2-1, is NAGVMQNPRHLVRRRGQEARLRCSPMKGHSHVYWYRQLPEEGLKFMVYLQKENIIDESGMPKERFSAEFPKEGPSILRIQQVVRGDSAAYFCASSPPSQLAGYNEQFFGPGTRLTVL.

The chain couples TRBV6-5 to TRBJ1-2; D not certain. The V gene lost 0 bases and the J gene lost 4 bases, with 12 bases spanning the gap. CDR1 is MNHEY, CDR2 SVGAGI, per germline. The CDR3 is 15 amino acids. The CDR3 reads CASSYSRAQVYGYTF. CDR3 nucleotides: TGTGCCAGCAGTTACTCTCGGGCCCAGGTCTATGGCTACACCTTC.

This chain joins TRBV11-2 and TRBJ1-1; unclear D gene. V was pared by 3 bases and J by 4 bases, with 9 bases between. The V gene's germline CDR1 is SGHAT and CDR2 FQNNGV. CDR3 length: 13 amino acids. The CDR3 is CASSLVSSTEAFF. The CDR3 coding sequence is TGTGCCAGCAGCTTGGTCAGTAGCACTGAAGCTTTCTTT.

This chain joins TRBV7-9 and TRBJ2-7; 8 bases line up with TRBD1. The CDR3 covers 17 residues. Germline V gives CDR1 SEHNR, CDR2 FQNEAQ (reference sequence). V shed 2 bases, J shed 0 bases, and the junction held 9 bases outside the gene matches. CDR3 region: CASSLPTRDRSSYEQYF. CDR3 in DNA: TGTGCCAGCAGCTTACCGACACGGGACAGGAGCTCCTACGAGCAGTACTTC.

This clone was seen a handful of times. The chain is built from TRBV11-3 and TRBJ2-1; the D gene is possibly TRBD2 (5 bases). This CDR3 is built from 13 residues. The germline CDR1 and CDR2 sequences are SGHNT and YENEEA. Trimming stripped 5 bases from V and 5 bases from J, with 10 bases between. The CDR3 nucleotides are TGTGCCAGCAGCCCCGGGGAAAACAATGAGCAGTTCTTC. It codes for CASSPGENNEQFF. Supplemented by reference TRBV11-3 and TRBJ2-1, the full variable domain reads EAGVVQSPRYKIIEKKQPVAFWCNPISGHNTLYWYLQNLGQGPELLIRYENEEAVDDSQLPKDRFSAERLKGVDSTLKIQPAELGDSAVYLCASSPGENNEQFFGPGTRLTVL.

CDR3 bases: TGTGCCAGCACCTCATCGGGCCGCGGAGAAAAACTGTTTTTT. Translating gives CASTSSGRGEKLFF. V and J are TRBV2 and TRBJ1-4; no firm D call. Trimming took off 7 bases at V and 8 bases at J, with 17 bases between the two ends. The CDR3 runs to 14 residues. The germline CDR1 and CDR2 sequences are SNHLY and FYNNEI.

The chain links TRBV19 to TRBJ2-2, with TRBD2 matching 8 bases. The V gene's germline CDR1 is LNHDA and CDR2 SQIVND (reference sequence). This CDR3 has 14 residues. The V gene end was trimmed by 4 bases and the J gene end by 6 bases; junction bases not matched to a gene: 4. The CDR3 region has the DNA TGTGCCAGTAGTAAGGGACTAGAAGCCGGGGAGCTGTTTTTT. Protein product: CASSKGLEAGELFF.

The genes are TRBV28 and TRBJ1-2; 7 nucleotides align to TRBD1. Germline V lookup: CDR1 MDHEN, CDR2 SYDVKM. The CDR3 loop spans 13 amino acids. V was clipped by 9 bases and J by 0 bases; unmatched bases: 4. Here the CDR3 reads CASRTGPNYGYTF. DNA of the CDR3: TGTGCCAGTAGGACAGGCCCTAACTATGGCTACACCTTC.

The rearrangement links TRBV5-1 to TRBJ1-1; weak D call: TRBD1 (6 bases). With 3 bases removed from V and 3 bases from J, the gap between germline ends came to 9 bases. This CDR3 has 13 residues. Germline CDR1 reads SGHRS; CDR2 reads YFSETQ. This chain's CDR3 is CASSYSGDTEAFF. In DNA form, the CDR3 reads TGCGCCAGCAGCTACTCAGGGGACACTGAAGCTTTCTTT.